This T cell receptor (beta chain) was found in a study of neurological immune-mediated disorders. For this clonotype: A read error may explain this, as a much larger clone is one base away.

The CDR3 sequence is 11 residues long. V lost 4 bases to trimming and J lost 8 bases, with 9 bases between them. CDR1 is MNHEY, CDR2 SMNVEV, per germline (reference sequence). Using its own MiXCR run on the 5' RACE reads, TCRdb lists one record per CDR3 protein. This sample has about 74,000 distinct CDR3 sequences, with roughly 5% found just once. The specimen was PBMCs. The V call is TRBV27, the J call TRBJ2-7; D gene unclear. The sequence derives from a man aged 18-30 years with multiple sclerosis. CDR3 coding DNA: TGTGCCAGCAGTTCTTATGAAAAGCAGTACTTC. It yields the protein CASSSYEKQYF.